This record concerns one TCR beta chain sequence. Its antigen is not known. Sequenced by immunoSEQ multiplex PCR; TCRdb stores in-frame clones only, minus some. The repertoire consists of about 350,000 clones, with 92% occurring once and the leading ten covering around 4.2%. The sample belongs to a study of Ad26.COV2.S vaccination and SARS-CoV-2 variants. Study-level points and caveats: After vaccination, substantial breadth of spike-specific CD8+ and CD4+ responses was reported. Those who received vaccine or placebo ended up with similar non-spike TCR breadth. Analytic work on TCR breadth and depth might have understated the full extent of total T cell responses.

This clonotype originated in a human donor who had recovered from COVID-19. This sample comprised peripheral blood, obtained after recovery from COVID-19.

The CDR3 is CASSEAAGGQPQHF. The CDR3 coding sequence is TGTGCCAGCAGTGAAGCGGCAGGGGGTCAGCCCCAGCATTTT. The chain couples TRBV6-1 to TRBJ1-5; 7 bases line up with TRBD1. Unmatched junction bases numbered 2, after V lost 0 bases and J lost 6 bases. Per germline, CDR1 MNHNS and CDR2 SASEGT. This CDR3 is 14 amino acids long.